The next 19 T cell receptor beta chains were all read from a single sample in a study of blood T cell repertoires in COVID-19. The assay was immunoSEQ multiplex PCR, and TCRdb's table has in-frame clones only and misses some. The sample lists 280,000 or so clones, around 89% occurring once. Specimen: PBMCs or T cells enriched from blood (not recorded which). These receptor sequences come from a woman between 18 and 30 years old with acute COVID-19.

The CDR3 bases are TGTGCCAGCAGTTCCTGGACAGACAATGAGCAGTTCTTC. It yields the protein CASSSWTDNEQFF. The chain employs TRBV12-3 or TRBV12-4 and TRBJ2-1, with D perhaps TRBD1 (6 bases). Trimming took 4 bases from V and 5 from J, leaving 9 bases between them. The CDR3 runs to 13 residues.

The chain uses TRBV6-1 and TRBJ2-7; possibly TRBD1 for D (5 bases). This CDR3 contains 14 residues. The germline gives CDR1 MNHNS, CDR2 SASEGT. The V and J ends lost 3 bases and 0 bases respectively, with 9 bases between them. CDR3 sequence reads: CASSDNGASYEQYF. CDR3 DNA sequence: TGTGCCAGCAGTGATAATGGGGCCTCCTACGAGCAGTACTTC.

This chain uses TRBV5-5 with TRBJ2-5; 10 bases fit TRBD2. The V and J ends lost 2 bases and 1 base, in that order; junction bases with no gene match: 8. There are 17 residues in the CDR3. CDR1 and CDR2 (germline): SGHKS, YYEKEE (reference sequence). CDR3 protein: CASSFAIGTSAQETQYF. In DNA, the CDR3 is TGTGCCAGCAGCTTCGCGATCGGGACTAGCGCCCAAGAGACCCAGTACTTC.

The rearrangement joins TRBV19 to TRBJ2-7, with 13 bases aligning to TRBD2. The CDR3 is 17 amino acids. The germline CDR1 and CDR2 sequences are LNHDA and SQIVND (reference sequence). The ends lost 5 bases at V and 3 bases at J; junction bases unmatched: 10. CDR3 region: CASSSSTSGRFSYEQYF. CDR3 DNA sequence: TGTGCCAGTAGTTCCTCGACTAGCGGGAGGTTTAGCTACGAGCAGTACTTC.

The rearrangement joins TRBV27 to TRBJ1-3, with D perhaps TRBD1 (6 bases). CDR1 and CDR2 (germline): MNHEY, SMNVEV (reference sequence). This CDR3 comprises 17 residues. The V end was cut by 6 bases, the J end by 0 bases, with 18 bases between. This chain's CDR3 is CASSPGTGSLSGNTIYF. The CDR3 bases are TGTGCCAGCAGCCCGGGAACAGGGTCTCTCTCTGGAAACACCATATATTTT.

The chain joins TRBV28 to TRBJ1-6; TRBD1 matches at 8 bases. The V gene end was trimmed by 3 bases and the J gene end by 10 bases; junction bases not matched to a gene: 5. The germline V gene has CDR1 MDHEN and CDR2 SYDVKM. The length of the CDR3 is 14 residues. DNA for the CDR3: TGTGCCAGCAGTTTCGGGACAGGAGGCTCACCCCTCCACTTT. Translation: CASSFGTGGSPLHF.

The chain uses TRBV10-2 and TRBJ2-7, with 10 bases lining up with TRBD1. CDR1 is WSHSY, CDR2 SAAADI, per germline. V trimming: 2 bases; J trimming: 1 base; junction bases outside the gene matches: 5. CDR3 size: 16 residues. The CDR3 DNA is TGCGCCAGCAGTGAGGGGACAGGGGCTTTTTCCTACGAGCAGTACTTC. Encoded protein: CASSEGTGAFSYEQYF.

This chain uses TRBV4-1 with TRBJ1-1; 7 nucleotides align to TRBD1. The germline V gene encodes CDR1 MGHRA and CDR2 YSYEKL. This CDR3 is 16 amino acids long. The V and J ends lost 0 bases and 1 base, in that order; junction bases with no gene match: 5. CDR3 sequence: CASSQEKGAWNTEAFF. For the CDR3, the DNA is TGCGCCAGCAGCCAAGAGAAGGGGGCGTGGAACACTGAAGCTTTCTTT.

This chain connects TRBV7-2 to TRBJ2-5; weak D call: TRBD2 (7 bases). Trimming pared 5 bases from V and 0 bases from J, leaving 19 bases between. The CDR3 sequence is 17 residues long. Germline CDR1 is SGHTA and CDR2 is FQGNSA. The CDR3 bases are TGTGCCAGCAGCCCCCGTGCCGGGGGGCGTAACCAAGAGACCCAGTACTTC. As protein: CASSPRAGGRNQETQYF. Variable domain in full (rest from reference TRBV7-2 and TRBJ2-5): GAGVSQSPSNKVTEKGKDVELRCDPISGHTALYWYRQSLGQGLEFLIYFQGNSAPDKSGLPSDRFSAERTGGSVSTLTIQRTQQEDSAVYLCASSPRAGGRNQETQYFGPGTRLLVL.

The CDR3 sequence is CASSLTSYEQFF. The CDR3 DNA sequence: TGCGCCAGCAGCTTGACTAGCTATGAGCAGTTCTTC. This rearrangement joins TRBV5-1 to TRBJ2-1; D might be TRBD2 (6 bases). Trimming took 1 base from V and 8 from J, leaving 7 bases between them. Germline lookup yields CDR1 SGHRS and CDR2 YFSETQ. The CDR3 is 12 residues long.

The chain couples TRBV7-9 to TRBJ2-5, with 7 bases identical to TRBD1. Trimming at V came to 1 base and at J to 1 base, leaving 9 bases not matched to a gene. The CDR3 has 17 amino acids. Germline V gives CDR1 SEHNR, CDR2 FQNEAQ (reference sequence). CDR3 DNA: TGTGCCAGCAGCTTAGTACGGATACGGGACAGCCAAGAGACCCAGTACTTC. Its translation is CASSLVRIRDSQETQYF.

The genes are TRBV10-3 and TRBJ1-5; D remains unclear. This CDR3 has 13 amino acids. Between the trimmed V and J ends, which lost 6 bases and 5 bases, there was a span of 11 bases. Germline CDR1 is ENHRY and CDR2 is SYGVKD. The CDR3 is CAIRVRQDQPQHF. In nucleotides, the CDR3 is TGTGCCATCAGGGTTCGGCAGGATCAGCCCCAGCATTTT.

The rearrangement joins TRBV11-2 to TRBJ1-6, with 9 nucleotides matching TRBD1. Germline CDR1 reads SGHAT; CDR2 reads FQNNGV. Trimming at V came to 3 bases and at J to 7 bases, leaving 4 bases not matched to a gene. The CDR3 consists of 15 residues. The CDR3 protein is CASSFDRGVNSPLHF. For the CDR3, the DNA is TGTGCCAGCAGCTTCGACAGGGGGGTGAATTCACCCCTCCACTTT.

This clone was detected only once. The rearrangement joins TRBV4-1 to TRBJ2-2, with TRBD1 identical over 7 bases. Losses at the gene ends were 5 bases for V and 9 bases for J; bases not matched to a gene: 15. Germline V gene sequence: CDR1 MGHRA, CDR2 YSYEKL. The CDR3 runs to 16 residues. For the CDR3, the DNA is TGCGCCAGCAGCTCCCGTACGGAAAACAGGGGATGGGAGCTGTTTTTT. It is translated as CASSSRTENRGWELFF.

This chain connects TRBV27 to TRBJ2-1, with 12 bases matching TRBD2. This CDR3 is built from 17 residues. The junction had 12 bases not matched to a gene; V was cut back by 5 bases and J by 7 bases. From germline, CDR1 is MNHEY and CDR2 SMNVEV (reference sequence). The DNA for the CDR3 is TGTGCCAGCAGTCGACCGCCCGCGGGACTAGCGGGTAATGAGCAGTTCTTC. It yields the protein CASSRPPAGLAGNEQFF.

This chain uses TRBV29-1 with TRBJ2-1, with D possibly TRBD2 on 5 matching bases. The CDR3 runs to 16 residues. From germline, CDR1 is SQVTM and CDR2 ANQGSEA. V lost 2 bases, J lost 0 bases, and 14 bases lay in between. The CDR3 region has the DNA TGCAGCGTTGAATGGTTGACTATCAGCTCCTACAATGAGCAGTTCTTC. This codes for CSVEWLTISSYNEQFF.

This chain links TRBV14 with TRBJ2-3, with 8 bases that match TRBD1. This CDR3 has 16 residues. Germline V gene sequence: CDR1 SGHDN, CDR2 FVKESK. The V gene end was trimmed by 1 base and the J gene end by 2 bases; junction bases not matched to a gene: 5. CDR3 DNA: TGTGCCAGCAGCCAAGGGACAGGGTTTAACACAGATACGCAGTATTTT. Translating it yields CASSQGTGFNTDTQYF.

V usage is TRBV2 and J usage is TRBJ2-5; 8 nucleotides match TRBD2. Germline V lookup: CDR1 SNHLY, CDR2 FYNNEI. This CDR3 is 16 amino acids long. Trimming took 6 bases from V and 4 from J; bases not matched to a gene: 13. CDR3 nucleotides: TGTGCCAGCAGACCGCGGACTAGCCGATCCCGAGAGACCCAGTACTTC. Translating it yields CASRPRTSRSRETQYF. Drawing the rest from reference TRBV2 and TRBJ2-5, the complete variable domain is EPEVTQTPSHQVTQMGQEVILRCVPISNHLYFYWYRQILGQKVEFLVSFYNNEISEKSEIFDDQFSVERPDGSNFTLKIRSTKLEDSAMYFCASRPRTSRSRETQYFGPGTRLLVL.

The chain links TRBV7-2 to TRBJ2-1, with D perhaps matching TRBD2 (5 bases). The CDR3 has 15 amino acids. Germline CDR1 reads SGHTA; CDR2 reads FQGNSA. V lost 2 bases and J 4 bases, leaving 12 bases between the germline ends. CDR3 in DNA: TGTGCCAGCAGCTTAACCGGGGTACTTTACAATGAGCAGTTCTTC. Translated: CASSLTGVLYNEQFF.